What follows are 13 T cell receptor beta chains derived from one specimen sequenced in a study of T cell responses to AZD1222 COVID-19 vaccine. Produced via immunoSEQ multiplex PCR; TCRdb's table is partial and in-frame only. The data contain roughly 140,000 clones, 75% to 95% of them seen just once; the ten biggest clones take up around 1.9%. The material sequenced was peripheral blood, taken on day 0 of AZD1222 vaccination. The receptors originated from an adult in good health.

The V and J genes are TRBV7-9 and TRBJ2-2; D is perhaps TRBD2 (5 bases). The germline CDR1 and CDR2 sequences are SEHNR and FQNEAQ (reference sequence). The CDR3 length is 15 residues. V lost 6 bases and J 5 bases, leaving 16 bases between the germline ends. The CDR3 loop reads CASRASGSGTGELFF. The CDR3 bases are TGTGCCAGCAGAGCGAGCGGTAGTGGGACCGGGGAGCTGTTTTTT.

This sequence joins TRBV2 and TRBJ2-1; D ambiguous. V was trimmed by 4 bases and J by 3 bases, leaving 13 bases between them. Germline CDR1 and CDR2: SNHLY and FYNNEI. This CDR3 contains 15 residues. CDR3 nucleotide sequence: TGTGCCAGCAGTGGATCGATCGCACGCTACAATGAGCAGTTCTTC. Its translation: CASSGSIARYNEQFF.

CDR3: CATSSMGPSPKNIQYF. In nucleotides, the CDR3 is TGTGCCACCAGCAGTATGGGTCCGAGCCCCAAAAACATTCAGTACTTC. The chain joins TRBV15 to TRBJ2-4; D is undetermined. The CDR3 extends over 16 amino acids. The V gene's germline CDR1 is LNHNV and CDR2 YYDKDF (reference sequence). V was trimmed by 3 bases and J by 2 bases, leaving 14 bases between them.

This clone was counted a few times. The chain couples TRBV5-1 to TRBJ2-1; 13 bases match TRBD2. The germline gives CDR1 SGHRS, CDR2 YFSETQ. The CDR3 totals 15 residues. Trimming took 0 bases from V and 6 from J; bases not matched to a gene: 0. CDR3 coding DNA: TGCGCCAGCAGCTTGGGACTAGCGGGAGGCAATGAGCAGTTCTTC. It yields the protein CASSLGLAGGNEQFF.

The rearrangement links TRBV3-1 (or the pseudogene TRBV3-2) to TRBJ1-4, with D possibly matching TRBD1 (6 bases). CDR1 is LGHDT, CDR2 YNNKEL, per germline (reference sequence). V was cut by 4 bases and J by 7 bases, with 16 bases left in between. The CDR3 length is 15 residues. The CDR3 here is CASSPKEGVGEKLFF. In DNA form, the CDR3 reads TGTGCCAGCAGCCCCAAAGAGGGGGTTGGTGAAAAACTGTTTTTT.

This clone turned up a few times. V is TRBV5-4 and J is TRBJ1-2; D call uncertain. Trimming removed 2 bases at V and 4 bases at J, with 9 bases between. CDR1 and CDR2 from the germline V gene are SGHNT and YYREEE (reference sequence). This CDR3 spans 13 amino acids. CDR3 sequence reads: CASSFDGSYGYTF. CDR3 DNA: TGTGCCAGCAGCTTTGACGGTTCCTATGGCTACACCTTC.

This sequence joins TRBV9 and TRBJ2-2; D unresolved. From germline, CDR1 is SGDLS and CDR2 YYNGEE. Between the trimmed V and J ends, which lost 3 bases and 1 base, there was a span of 4 bases. The CDR3 sequence is 13 residues long. The CDR3: CASSAGNTGELFF. The DNA of the CDR3 is TGTGCCAGCAGCGCTGGGAACACCGGGGAGCTGTTTTTT.

The chain couples TRBV28 to TRBJ2-6; D remains ambiguous. V shed 5 bases and J shed 1 base, with 6 bases lying between them. The CDR3 runs 14 residues. The V gene's germline CDR1 is MDHEN and CDR2 SYDVKM. The chain's CDR3 is CASSRLSGANVLTF. The CDR3 DNA reads as TGTGCCAGCAGTCGGTTATCTGGGGCCAACGTCCTGACTTTC.

V gene TRBV7-2 combines with J gene TRBJ2-5; 10 bases align to TRBD2. The CDR3 runs to 16 residues. V dropped 6 bases and J dropped 4; count of bases not matched to a gene: 11. Germline V gene data show CDR1 as SGHTA and CDR2 as FQGNSA. CDR3 residues: CASRGGLAGVGETQYF. The CDR3 bases are TGTGCCAGCAGGGGCGGTCTAGCGGGAGTGGGAGAGACCCAGTACTTC.

This chain joins TRBV28 and TRBJ2-7, with 15 bases aligning to TRBD2. Trimming took 6 bases from V and 3 from J; bases not matched to a gene: 3. The CDR3 is 15 amino acids. From germline, CDR1 is MDHEN and CDR2 SYDVKM. CDR3 nucleotide sequence: TGTGCCAGCAGCCGGGGACTAGCGGGAGGCTACGAGCAGTACTTC. As protein: CASSRGLAGGYEQYF.

The chain uses TRBV7-2 and TRBJ1-1; weak D call: TRBD1 (6 bases). The CDR3 spans 14 residues. Trimming left V 2 bases short and J 5 bases short, with 12 bases between. The germline V gene encodes CDR1 SGHTA and CDR2 FQGNSA. The CDR3 loop reads CASSLQGMRTEAFF. CDR3 DNA sequence: TGTGCCAGCAGCTTACAGGGGATGAGGACTGAAGCTTTCTTT.

The chain is built from TRBV2 and TRBJ1-5; unclear D gene. Trimming pared 2 bases from V and 12 bases from J, leaving 14 bases between. Germline CDR1 and CDR2: SNHLY and FYNNEI. The CDR3 sequence is 13 residues long. CDR3 amino acids: CASSEWQSLNQHF. CDR3 bases: TGTGCCAGCAGTGAATGGCAGTCTCTAAACCAGCATTTT.

This chain uses TRBV28 with TRBJ1-5; D is undetermined. V lost 3 bases and J 4 bases, leaving 7 bases between the germline ends. The CDR3 spans 13 residues. Germline V gene lookup returns CDR1 MDHEN and CDR2 SYDVKM. Here the CDR3 DNA reads TGTGCCAGCAGTTTCCCCGGTAATCAGCCCCAGCATTTT. Translation: CASSFPGNQPQHF. The full variable domain, its missing parts supplied by reference TRBV28 and TRBJ1-5, is DVKVTQSSRYLVKRTGEKVFLECVQDMDHENMFWYRQDPGLGLRLIYFSYDVKMKEKGDIPEGYSVSREKKERFSLILESASTNQTSMYLCASSFPGNQPQHFGDGTRLSIL.